The T cell receptor beta chain described here comes from a study of OX40 agonist ivuxolimab in advanced cancers. Study information: All patients had ivuxolimab intravenously every 2 weeks at 0.01 to 10 mg/kg. A partial response was reached by three patients: one with hepatocellular carcinoma and two with cutaneous melanoma. Regarding the study as a whole: At doses 0.1 to 3.0 mg/kg, CD4+ and CD8+ clones expanded. What antigens the expanded peripheral T cells recognized was never established.

To note about this clone: What it binds is not known.

The length of the CDR3 is 13 residues. Germline loops: CDR1 SGHVS, CDR2 FQNEAQ. Trimming stripped 6 bases from V and 7 bases from J, with 13 bases between. Here immunoSEQ multiplex PCR was the method, and the copy in TCRdb shows in-frame clones only, minus some. The sample contains 40,000 or so clones, around 73% of which appear only once. The source is an adult with an advanced solid tumor such as melanoma, head and neck, liver or kidney cancer. This chain links TRBV7-8 with TRBJ1-5; no clear D. Sequenced here: CD4+ or CD8+ T cells sorted from blood, sampled in a trial of the OX40 agonist ivuxolimab. The CDR3 region is CASRAPLEQPQHF. Here the CDR3 DNA reads TGTGCCAGCAGAGCACCACTTGAACAGCCCCAGCATTTT.